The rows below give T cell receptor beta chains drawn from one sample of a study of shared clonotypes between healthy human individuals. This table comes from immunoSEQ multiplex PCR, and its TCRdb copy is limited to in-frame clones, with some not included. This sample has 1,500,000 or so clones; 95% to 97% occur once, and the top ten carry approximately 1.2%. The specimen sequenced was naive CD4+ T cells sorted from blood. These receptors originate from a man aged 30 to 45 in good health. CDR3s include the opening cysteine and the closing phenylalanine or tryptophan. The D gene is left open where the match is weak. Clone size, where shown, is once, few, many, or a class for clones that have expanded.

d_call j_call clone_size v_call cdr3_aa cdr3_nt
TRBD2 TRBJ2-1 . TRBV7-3 CASSTGTSGGNEQFF TGTGCCAGCAGCACCGGGACTAGCGGGGGGAATGAGCAGTTCTTC
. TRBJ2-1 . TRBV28 CASSLWDEQFF TGTGCCAGCAGTTTGTGGGATGAGCAGTTCTTC
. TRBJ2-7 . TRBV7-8 CASSSLRGPYEQYF TGTGCCAGCAGCTCCCTCAGGGGCCCCTACGAGCAGTACTTC
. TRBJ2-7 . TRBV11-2 CASSLVRGSSYEQYF TGTGCCAGCAGCTTGGTTCGGGGTAGCTCCTACGAGCAGTACTTC
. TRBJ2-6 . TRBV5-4 CASSLVARSGANVLTF TGTGCCAGCAGCTTGGTTGCGAGATCTGGGGCCAACGTCCTGACTTTC
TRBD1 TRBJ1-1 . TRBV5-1 CASTGGRGQTEAFF TGCGCCAGCACCGGAGGCAGGGGGCAAACTGAAGCTTTCTTT
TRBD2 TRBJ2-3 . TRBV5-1 CASSFGLAGTDTQYF TGCGCCAGCAGCTTCGGACTAGCGGGAACAGATACGCAGTATTTT
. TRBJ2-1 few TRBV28 CASMGDEQFF TGTGCCAGCATGGGAGATGAGCAGTTCTTC
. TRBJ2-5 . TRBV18 CASSPPGQQETQYF TGTGCCAGCTCACCACCCGGACAGCAAGAGACCCAGTACTTC
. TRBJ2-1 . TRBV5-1 CASSFDGVEGQFF TGCGCCAGCAGCTTCGACGGGGTGGAGGGGCAGTTCTTC
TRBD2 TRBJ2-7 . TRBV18 CASSPLAGGIPTYEQYF TGTGCCAGCTCACCACTAGCGGGAGGGATTCCAACCTACGAGCAGTACTTC
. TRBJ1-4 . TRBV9 CASSVRGTNEKLFF TGTGCCAGCAGCGTTAGAGGAACTAATGAAAAACTGTTTTTT
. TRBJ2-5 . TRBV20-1 CSARFRETQYF TGCAGTGCTAGATTCCGGGAGACCCAGTACTTC
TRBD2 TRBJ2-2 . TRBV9 CASSERGGVHGELFF TGTGCCAGCAGCGAGCGGGGAGGGGTACACGGGGAGCTGTTTTTT
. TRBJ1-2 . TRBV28 CASSFAGSYGYTF TGTGCCAGCAGTTTCGCAGGTAGCTATGGCTACACCTTC
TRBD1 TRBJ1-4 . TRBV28 CASRKWTGSNEKLFF TGTGCCAGCAGGAAATGGACAGGGAGTAATGAAAAACTGTTTTTT
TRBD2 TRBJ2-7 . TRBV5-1 CASSYEGRPGGEQYF TGCGCCAGCAGCTACGAGGGGCGGCCCGGGGGGGAGCAGTACTTC
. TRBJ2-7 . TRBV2 CASSPVYEQYF TGTGCCAGCAGCCCCGTCTACGAGCAGTACTTC
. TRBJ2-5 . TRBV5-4 CASSLGGDGETQYF TGTGCCAGCAGCTTGGGCGGCGACGGGGAGACCCAGTACTTC
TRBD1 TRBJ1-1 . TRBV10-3 CAISETGGMNTEAFF TGTGCCATCAGTGAGACAGGGGGCATGAACACTGAAGCTTTCTTT
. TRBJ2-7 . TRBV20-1 CSGVRSYEQYF TGCAGTGGCGTGAGATCCTACGAGCAGTACTTC
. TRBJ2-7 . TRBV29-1 CSVRRGPYEQYF TGCAGCGTCCGCCGAGGCCCCTACGAGCAGTACTTC
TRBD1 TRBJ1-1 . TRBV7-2 CASSPRQGGTEAFF TGTGCCAGCAGCCCACGACAGGGCGGCACTGAAGCTTTCTTT
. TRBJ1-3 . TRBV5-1 CASSLAGPGFGNTIYF TGCGCCAGCAGCTTGGCCGGTCCAGGGTTCGGAAACACCATATATTTT
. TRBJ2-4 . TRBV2 CASLYRGTKNIQYF TGTGCCAGCCTTTACCGGGGAACCAAAAACATTCAGTACTTC
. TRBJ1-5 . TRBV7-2 CASSLRPGFGNQPQHF TGTGCCAGCAGCTTACGCCCGGGTTTCGGCAATCAGCCCCAGCATTTT
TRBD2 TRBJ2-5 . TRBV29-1 CSVRVAGGLGETQYF TGCAGCGTTCGGGTAGCGGGAGGCCTCGGGGAGACCCAGTACTTC
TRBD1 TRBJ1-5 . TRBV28 CASSFWAGQGDQPQHF TGTGCCAGCAGTTTTTGGGCTGGACAGGGAGATCAGCCCCAGCATTTT
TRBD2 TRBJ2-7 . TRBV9 CASSVEAGFREQYF TGTGCCAGCAGCGTAGAAGCGGGGTTTAGGGAGCAGTACTTC
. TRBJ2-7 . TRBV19 CASSMGQPIHSYEQYF TGTGCCAGTAGTATGGGGCAACCGATTCACTCCTACGAGCAGTACTTC
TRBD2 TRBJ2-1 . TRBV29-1 CSVQGLAGGEQFF TGCAGCGTTCAAGGACTAGCGGGAGGTGAGCAGTTCTTC
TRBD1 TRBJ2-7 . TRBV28 CASSSPGQGVYEQYF TGTGCCAGCAGTTCCCCCGGACAGGGGGTTTACGAGCAGTACTTC
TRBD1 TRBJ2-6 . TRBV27 CASKTGFGANVLTF TGTGCCAGCAAGACAGGGTTCGGGGCCAACGTCCTGACTTTC
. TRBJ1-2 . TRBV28 CASSLGPAYLGF TGTGCCAGCAGTTTAGGCCCTGCTTATCTGGGCTTC
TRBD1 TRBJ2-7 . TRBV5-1 CASSFDRGRGSEQYF TGCGCCAGCAGCTTTGACAGGGGTAGGGGATCCGAGCAGTACTTC
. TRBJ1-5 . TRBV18 CASSLQPLQAPGNQPQHF TGTGCCAGCTCACTACAGCCTCTACAGGCGCCGGGAAATCAGCCCCAGCATTTT
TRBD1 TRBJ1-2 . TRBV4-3 CASSQDPGQYGGYTF TGCGCCAGCAGCCAAGATCCGGGACAGTACGGCGGCTACACCTTC
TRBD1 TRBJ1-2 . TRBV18 CASSPELTGGSYGYTF TGTGCCAGCTCACCCGAGTTGACAGGGGGCTCCTATGGCTACACCTTC
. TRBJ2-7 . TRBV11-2 CASSLNRARSYEQYF TGTGCCAGCAGCTTAAACCGGGCCCGATCCTACGAGCAGTACTTC
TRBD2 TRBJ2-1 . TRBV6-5 CASRGTSGRQDEQFF TGTGCCAGCAGGGGGACTAGCGGGAGGCAGGATGAGCAGTTCTTC
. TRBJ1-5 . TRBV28 CASSLALSVSNQPQHF TGTGCCAGCAGTTTAGCCCTCAGTGTTAGCAATCAGCCCCAGCATTTT
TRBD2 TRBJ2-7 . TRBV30 CAWRLAGVGYEQYF TGTGCCTGGAGATTAGCGGGAGTTGGCTACGAGCAGTACTTC
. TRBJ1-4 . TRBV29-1 CSVSQVEGEKLFF TGCAGCGTTTCACAGGTGGAAGGAGAAAAACTGTTTTTT
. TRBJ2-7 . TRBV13 CASSLSDIGGLEQYF TGTGCCAGCAGCCTCAGCGACATCGGGGGGCTCGAGCAGTACTTC
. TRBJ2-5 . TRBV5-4 CASSLEYGAGKETQYF TGTGCCAGCAGCTTGGAGTATGGTGCAGGAAAAGAGACCCAGTACTTC
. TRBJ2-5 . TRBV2 CASSDDQETQYF TGTGCCAGCAGTGACGACCAAGAGACCCAGTACTTC
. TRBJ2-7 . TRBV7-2 CASRGVSYEQYF TGTGCCAGCAGAGGGGTATCCTACGAGCAGTACTTC
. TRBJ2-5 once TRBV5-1 CASSLEGYETQYF TGCGCCAGCAGCTTGGAAGGGTACGAGACCCAGTACTTC
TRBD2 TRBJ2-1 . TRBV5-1 CASSSKFLAEEQFF TGCGCCAGCAGCTCAAAATTCCTAGCGGAAGAGCAGTTCTTC
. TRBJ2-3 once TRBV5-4 CASRSAGLTDTQYF TGTGCCAGCAGGTCGGCGGGACTCACAGATACGCAGTATTTT
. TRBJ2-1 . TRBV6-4 CASSDMGAASYNEQFF TGTGCCAGCAGTGATATGGGGGCAGCCTCCTACAATGAGCAGTTCTTC
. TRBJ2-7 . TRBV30 CAWSVLGKPYEQYF TGTGCCTGGAGTGTACTTGGTAAGCCCTACGAGCAGTACTTC
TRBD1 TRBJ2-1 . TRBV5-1 CASSRGQGAPNEQFF TGCGCCAGCAGTCGCGGACAGGGGGCGCCAAATGAGCAGTTCTTC
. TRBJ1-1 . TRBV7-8 CASSLAYRGVNTEAFF TGTGCCAGCAGCTTAGCGTATAGGGGTGTGAACACTGAAGCTTTCTTT
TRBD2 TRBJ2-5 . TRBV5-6 CASSWLAGKETQYF TGTGCCAGCAGCTGGCTAGCGGGCAAAGAGACCCAGTACTTC
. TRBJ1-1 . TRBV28 CASGGPEAFF TGTGCCAGTGGGGGGCCCGAAGCTTTCTTT
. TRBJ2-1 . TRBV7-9 CASSSQRGTRPKQFF TGTGCCAGCAGCTCCCAAAGGGGCACTAGACCCAAGCAGTTCTTC
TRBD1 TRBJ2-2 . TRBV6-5 CASSWGQVGELFF TGTGCCAGCAGTTGGGGACAGGTCGGGGAGCTGTTTTTT
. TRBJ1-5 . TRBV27 CASSLTGNQPQHF TGTGCCAGCAGTTTAACAGGGAATCAGCCCCAGCATTTT
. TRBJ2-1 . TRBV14 CASSPDLTRNDNEQFF TGTGCCAGCAGCCCAGACTTAACTAGGAATGACAATGAGCAGTTCTTC